A single sample is the source of the 9 T cell receptor beta chains below, sequenced in a study of blood T cell repertoires in COVID-19. Produced via immunoSEQ multiplex PCR; TCRdb's table is partial and in-frame only. The table lists roughly 67,000 clones, about 86% of them singletons, with more than 3.5% in the top ten. Sequencing used peripheral blood. All receptors come from a man in his forties or fifties with acute or convalescent COVID-19.

The gene calls are TRBV12-5 and TRBJ1-1; TRBD1 is a possible D gene (5 bases). The germline gives CDR1 LGHNT, CDR2 FRNRAP. The V end lost 6 bases, the J end lost 10 bases, and 15 bases lay between the germline ends. The CDR3 totals 12 residues. CDR3 protein: CASGWGPRGAFF. Here the CDR3 DNA reads TGTGCTAGTGGCTGGGGACCGCGGGGAGCTTTCTTT.

The chain combines TRBV5-4 with TRBJ1-2; TRBD1 is a possible D gene (6 bases). Germline values: CDR1 SGHNT, CDR2 YYREEE (reference sequence). Trimming stripped 4 bases from V and 2 bases from J, with 15 bases between. This CDR3 has 15 residues. CDR3 DNA: TGTGCCAGCAGCCTTGGAGCAGGGGCGAACTATGGCTACACCTTC. It encodes CASSLGAGANYGYTF.

This clone has at least ten counts. The V and J genes are TRBV4-1 and TRBJ1-5; no clear D. Trimming cost V 4 bases and J 7 bases, with 17 bases left between them. CDR1 and CDR2 from the germline V gene are MGHRA and YSYEKL. This CDR3 has 15 residues. The CDR3 spells CASSLEGSGLQPQHF. CDR3 sequence (DNA): TGCGCCAGCAGCCTGGAGGGCTCGGGTTTGCAGCCCCAGCATTTT.

This chain joins TRBV27 and TRBJ1-5, with 7 bases matching TRBD1. The J segment lost 5 bases and the V segment lost 3 bases, leaving 7 bases of the junction unmatched. CDR1 is MNHEY and CDR2 is SMNVEV in the germline V gene (reference sequence). CDR3 length equals 15 residues. CDR3 in amino acids: CASSLGDRTDQPQHF. The CDR3 DNA reads as TGTGCCAGCAGTTTGGGGGACAGAACCGATCAGCCCCAGCATTTT.

This chain links TRBV10-3 with TRBJ2-2; D unresolved. From germline, CDR1 is ENHRY and CDR2 SYGVKD. This CDR3 comprises 12 residues. Trimming removed 2 bases from V and 6 bases from J, with 4 bases in between. Here the CDR3 reads CAISERAGELFF. DNA of the CDR3: TGTGCCATCAGTGAGCGGGCCGGGGAGCTGTTTTTT.

The CDR3 DNA sequence: TGTGCCAGCAGCGCCCATTCTAGCGGGAGTAACTACGAGCAGTACTTC. Protein product: CASSAHSSGSNYEQYF. J is TRBJ2-7 and V is TRBV5-4; TRBD2 matches 10 bases. Germline trimming cut 4 bases from V and 3 bases from J; bases unmatched to any gene: 10. This CDR3 spans 16 amino acids. The germline gives CDR1 SGHNT, CDR2 YYREEE (reference sequence).

The CDR3 DNA sequence: TGTGCCAGTAGTATAGTAGGGACAAGGAACACTGAAGCTTTCTTT. It yields the protein CASSIVGTRNTEAFF. V is TRBV19 and J is TRBJ1-1, with D tentatively TRBD1 (6 bases). Germline V gene lookup returns CDR1 LNHDA and CDR2 SQIVND (reference sequence). The V and J ends lost 1 base and 1 base respectively, with 10 bases between them. This CDR3 has 15 residues.

V and J are TRBV2 and TRBJ1-1; 9 nucleotides match TRBD1. The germline V gene encodes CDR1 SNHLY and CDR2 FYNNEI. The trim removed 4 bases at V and 5 bases at J, leaving 2 bases unmatched. The CDR3 is made up of 13 amino acids. The CDR3 DNA reads TGTGCCAGCAGTGTTGGACAGGGGACTGAAGCTTTCTTT. Translation: CASSVGQGTEAFF.

The chain carries TRBV6-1 and TRBJ2-7; tentative D call: TRBD1 (5 bases). V lost 3 bases, J lost 2 bases, and 8 bases lay in between. This CDR3 contains 13 residues. Germline V gene lookup returns CDR1 MNHNS and CDR2 SASEGT. The CDR3 DNA is TGTGCCAGCAGTGAGGTCAGGGCCTACGAGCAGTACTTC. Translated: CASSEVRAYEQYF.